Below are 25 T cell receptor beta chains sequenced from a single sample in a study of Graves' ophthalmopathy and Graves' hyperthyroidism (dated by TCRdb to the late 2010s). For sequencing, an Illumina HiSeq 2000 was employed. For repertoire sequencing, TCR beta CDR3 regions were amplified from RNA transcripts. HTBI primers and the Qiagen OneStep RT-PCR kit were used in a first-round RT-PCR, which was followed by a second-round multiplex PCR, size selection and purification. The public reads were reanalyzed by TCRdb: fastp trimming at Q25, MiXCR alignment, in-frame beta chains only. A single entry per CDR3 protein holds the most common genes and DNA from its merged rows. The sample includes roughly 500,000 distinct CDR3 sequences, with over 13% observed a single time. 8% to 10% of the sample lies in the top ten. Input material: blood. The receptor set was obtained from a woman aged 30 to 39 with Graves' ophthalmopathy. Donor details come from another sample of the same person, matched by shared clones.

The rearrangement joins TRBV4-1 to TRBJ1-2, with D perhaps TRBD1 (6 bases). CDR1 and CDR2 from the germline V gene are MGHRA and YSYEKL. Trimming took off 5 bases at V and 5 bases at J, with 21 bases between the two ends. This CDR3 is built from 16 residues. CDR3 coding DNA: TGCGCCAGCAGCGACCCTGCAAGGGGCAGGGGTTATGGCTACACCTTC. Amino acids: CASSDPARGRGYGYTF.

There are many counts of this clonotype. V gene TRBV6-1 combines with J gene TRBJ1-2, with TRBD1 as a possible D gene (6 bases). The CDR3 contains 15 residues. Germline V gene lookup returns CDR1 MNHNS and CDR2 SASEGT. With 6 bases removed from V and 0 bases from J, the gap between germline ends came to 14 bases. The CDR3 nucleotides are TGTGCCAGCAGCCAGGTCGGGGGCACTAACTATGGCTACACCTTC. As protein: CASSQVGGTNYGYTF.

This clonotype was observed a handful of times. The chain has TRBV14 and TRBJ2-7; no clear D. V was trimmed by 0 bases and J by 4 bases, leaving 19 bases between them. The V gene's germline CDR1 is SGHDN and CDR2 FVKESK. This CDR3 is built from 17 residues. This CDR3 reads CASSQDQTPTMGYEQYF. The CDR3 nucleotides are TGTGCCAGCAGCCAAGATCAGACCCCAACAATGGGATACGAGCAGTACTTC.

This clonotype was detected many times. The CDR3 region has the DNA TGTGCCAGCAGTTACGTTTCAGGTGGCGGCTACACCTTC. Translating gives CASSYVSGGGYTF. V and J are TRBV6-2 or TRBV6-3 and TRBJ1-2; D unclear. The germline CDR1 and CDR2 sequences are MNHEY and SVGEGT. The CDR3 is 13 amino acids. V dropped 2 bases and J dropped 8 bases, with 12 bases sitting between them.

This clonotype was seen only a few times. The chain's CDR3 is CASRGPDYGYTF. The CDR3 DNA reads TGTGCCAGCCGGGGCCCGGACTATGGCTACACCTTC. V usage is TRBV7-9 and J usage is TRBJ1-2, with D perhaps matching TRBD1 (5 bases). The CDR3 extends over 12 amino acids. Germline CDR1 and CDR2: SEHNR and FQNEAQ (reference sequence). V lost 8 bases and J lost 3, with 10 bases in between.

In this sample, this clonotype turned up many times. The V call is TRBV7-8, the J call TRBJ1-3; the D gene is possibly TRBD1 (5 bases). Germline lookup yields CDR1 SGHVS and CDR2 FQNEAQ. The CDR3 covers 14 residues. The V end lost 5 bases, the J end lost 3 bases, and 11 bases lay between the germline ends. The CDR3, as DNA: TGTGCCAGCAGCCCAATAAGGGGTGGAAACACCATATATTTT. Its translation is CASSPIRGGNTIYF.

This clonotype was counted between two and nine times. V and J are TRBV3-1 and TRBJ1-5; no reliable D call. Germline V gene data show CDR1 as LGHDT and CDR2 as YNNKEL (reference sequence). The CDR3 length is 13 residues. Trimming took 0 bases from V and 7 from J, leaving 7 bases between them. CDR3 in DNA: TGTGCCAGCAGCCAAGATCAAGGACAGCCCCAGCATTTT. Translating it yields CASSQDQGQPQHF.

This clonotype was counted ten times or more. V is TRBV7-2 and J is TRBJ1-5; weak D call: TRBD1 (5 bases). Trimming shortened V by 5 bases and J by 4 bases, and 9 bases separated the two germline ends. This CDR3 spans 13 amino acids. Germline CDR1 reads SGHTA; CDR2 reads FQGNSA. The DNA of the CDR3 is TGTGCCAGCAGCCCTAACAGGAATCAGCCCCAGCATTTT. Encoded protein: CASSPNRNQPQHF.

This clonotype was detected ten times or more. The gene calls are TRBV12-3 or TRBV12-4 and TRBJ2-3; no firm D call. Trimming took off 8 bases at V and 6 bases at J, with 6 bases between the two ends. The CDR3 contains 10 residues. CDR3 region: CASHGDTQYF. The DNA for the CDR3 is TGTGCCAGCCATGGGGATACGCAGTATTTT.

The rearrangement joins TRBV20-1 to TRBJ2-7; tentative D call: TRBD2 (5 bases). From germline, CDR1 is DFQATT and CDR2 SNEGSKA (reference sequence). Deletions cut 0 bases from V and 7 bases from J, with 13 bases between. The CDR3 has 13 amino acids. The DNA of the CDR3 is TGCAGTGCTAGAGAAGGGAGCCGTTGGGAGCAGTACTTC. It specifies CSAREGSRWEQYF.

This clonotype has ten or more counts. The genes are TRBV12-3 or TRBV12-4 and TRBJ1-5, with D uncertain. This CDR3 contains 14 residues. Deletions cut 5 bases from V and 4 bases from J, with 12 bases between. The CDR3 DNA follows: TGTGCCAGCAGTCGGGCTGGGAGAAATCAGCCCCAGCATTTT. This encodes CASSRAGRNQPQHF.

This clonotype was observed many times. V is TRBV2 and J is TRBJ1-5; perhaps TRBD1 as D (5 bases). Germline V gene sequence: CDR1 SNHLY, CDR2 FYNNEI. CDR3 size: 13 residues. V was shortened by 5 bases and J by 6 bases, with 11 bases between the two germline ends. DNA for the CDR3: TGTGCCAGCAGTAAAGAGGGGATTCAGCCCCAGCATTTT. It specifies CASSKEGIQPQHF. Full variable domain (missing parts from reference TRBV2 and TRBJ1-5): EPEVTQTPSHQVTQMGQEVILRCVPISNHLYFYWYRQILGQKVEFLVSFYNNEISEKSEIFDDQFSVERPDGSNFTLKIRSTKLEDSAMYFCASSKEGIQPQHFGDGTRLSIL.

This sequence joins TRBV27 and TRBJ1-5; a possible D gene is TRBD1 (5 bases). Between the trimmed V and J ends, which lost 3 bases and 5 bases, there was a span of 11 bases. Germline values: CDR1 MNHEY, CDR2 SMNVEV (reference sequence). The CDR3 has 14 residues. Written as DNA, the CDR3 is TGTGCCAGCAGTTTTACCCTGGGGGATCAGCCCCAGCATTTT. Protein sequence: CASSFTLGDQPQHF.

This clonotype has ten or more counts. The chain recombines TRBV9 with TRBJ2-2, with 7 bases aligning to TRBD1. CDR1 SGDLS and CDR2 YYNGEE come from the germline V gene. CDR3 length: 17 amino acids. Trimming at V came to 2 bases and at J to 4 bases, leaving 11 bases not matched to a gene. The CDR3 nucleotides read TGTGCCAGCAGCGTTGCCCCACACAGGGGCTCCACCGGGGAGCTGTTTTTT. Translated, it gives CASSVAPHRGSTGELFF. The full variable domain, rest sourced from reference TRBV9 and TRBJ2-2, is DSGVTQTPKHLITATGQRVTLRCSPRSGDLSVYWYQQSLDQGLQFLIQYYNGEERAKGNILERFSAQQFPDLHSELNLSSLELGDSALYFCASSVAPHRGSTGELFFGEGSRLTVL.

This clonotype was seen only a few times. V is TRBV19 and J is TRBJ2-5, with D hard to call. Deletions cut 9 bases from V and 5 bases from J, with 13 bases between. Germline V gene data show CDR1 as LNHDA and CDR2 as SQIVND (reference sequence). This CDR3 region has 12 residues. The CDR3 nucleotides are TGTGCCAGCCGGTTTTTGGGGGAGACCCAGTACTTC. This codes for CASRFLGETQYF.

The table lists this clonotype with many counts. V is TRBV10-3 and J is TRBJ2-5; a possible D gene is TRBD2 (7 bases). Deletions cut 4 bases from V and 1 base from J, with 10 bases between. CDR3 length equals 14 residues. CDR1 ENHRY and CDR2 SYGVKD come from the germline V gene. CDR3 region: CAISGGGAQETQYF. Written as DNA, the CDR3 is TGTGCCATCAGTGGAGGGGGGGCCCAAGAGACCCAGTACTTC.

This clonotype was found many times. The gene calls are TRBV6-5 and TRBJ1-1; 7 bases are a match to TRBD1. Per germline, CDR1 MNHEY and CDR2 SVGAGI. The CDR3 length is 13 residues. V was pared by 2 bases and J by 7 bases, with 4 bases of the junction left unmatched. In DNA form, the CDR3 reads TGTGCCAGCAGTTACACAGGGACAGATGAAGCTTTCTTT. This sequence encodes CASSYTGTDEAFF.

V and J are TRBV7-8 and TRBJ1-1; D uncertain. CDR3 length equals 14 residues. Per the germline V gene, CDR1 is SGHVS and CDR2 is FQNEAQ. V was shortened by 4 bases and J by 0 bases, with 9 bases between the two germline ends. DNA of the CDR3: TGTGCCAGCAGCTCAAACACCATGAACACTGAAGCTTTCTTT. Residues: CASSSNTMNTEAFF.

Regarding this clonotype: This may stem from a read error, because a much larger clone lies one nucleotide away. The chain is built from TRBV9 and TRBJ2-5, with D possibly being TRBD1 or TRBD2 (5 bases each). The CDR3 runs to 12 residues. The germline V gene encodes CDR1 SGDLS and CDR2 YYNGEE. The CDR3 DNA follows: TGTGCCAGCAACGTAGGGGACGCCAAGCAGTACTTC. Amino acid sequence: CASNVGDAKQYF.

This clonotype has more than one count but fewer than ten. The V gene is TRBV5-1, the J gene TRBJ1-3, with 7 bases matching TRBD1. J lost 4 bases, V lost 4 bases, and 8 bases had no gene match. The CDR3 has 15 residues. The germline V gene encodes CDR1 SGHRS and CDR2 YFSETQ. The CDR3 sequence is CASSREGASGNTIYF. DNA for the CDR3: TGCGCCAGCAGCCGTGAGGGGGCGTCGGGAAACACCATATATTTT.

This clonotype was recorded many times. The chain uses TRBV19 and TRBJ1-5; D gene unclear. CDR1 is LNHDA, CDR2 SQIVND, per germline (reference sequence). The CDR3 has 15 amino acids. V was cut by 5 bases and J by 3 bases, with 14 bases left in between. CDR3 residues: CASSSVVEYNQPQHF. In DNA, the CDR3 is TGTGCCAGTAGTTCCGTGGTGGAGTACAATCAGCCCCAGCATTTT.

There are many counts of this clonotype. V usage is TRBV27 and J usage is TRBJ1-2; D uncertain. Germline V gene lookup returns CDR1 MNHEY and CDR2 SMNVEV (reference sequence). V gave up 3 bases and J gave up 1 base, with 18 bases separating them. The CDR3 has 17 residues. The CDR3 loop is CASSFWVDEVNNYGYTF. CDR3 coding DNA: TGTGCCAGCAGTTTTTGGGTGGACGAAGTTAATAACTATGGCTACACCTTC.

In this sample, this clonotype turned up a few times. The rearrangement links TRBV28 to TRBJ2-7, with a possible D match to TRBD2 (7 bases). The CDR3 totals 16 residues. The germline V gene encodes CDR1 MDHEN and CDR2 SYDVKM. Deletions cut 3 bases from V and 3 bases from J, with 18 bases between. The CDR3 sequence: CASSFFPGGQNYEQYF. DNA for the CDR3: TGTGCCAGCAGTTTTTTCCCGGGGGGCCAGAACTACGAGCAGTACTTC.

This clonotype has ten or more counts. The V call is TRBV28, the J call TRBJ2-7, with D maybe TRBD1 (6 bases). The CDR3 has 12 residues. V was clipped by 8 bases and J by 4 bases, with 12 bases between them. Germline V gene data show CDR1 as MDHEN and CDR2 as SYDVKM. The CDR3 sequence: CASGTIRYEQYF. Written as DNA, the CDR3 is TGTGCCAGCGGGACAATCCGGTACGAGCAGTACTTC.

This clonotype has at least ten counts. This rearrangement joins TRBV30 to TRBJ1-5; D uncertain. CDR1 GTSNPN and CDR2 SVGIG come from the germline V gene (reference sequence). The V and J ends lost 3 bases and 4 bases respectively, with 10 bases between them. This CDR3 contains 13 residues. Here the CDR3 DNA reads TGTGCCTGGAGCCAACAAAAAAATCAGCCCCAGCATTTT. It encodes CAWSQQKNQPQHF.